Below are 7 T cell receptor beta chains sequenced from a single sample in a study of a mutant IDH1 vaccine in newly diagnosed glioma. Using immunoSEQ multiplex PCR, the repertoire was profiled, and TCRdb retains in-frame clones only, with some absent. The sample yields about 50,000 clones, approximately 80% seen once. Time point defined: week 47, end of study. The vaccine gave 300 ug of a 20-mer mutant IDH1 peptide subcutaneously per dose. These receptors have no identified antigens. Sequenced here: PBMCs, sampled from a glioma patient whose treatment included an IDH1 peptide vaccine. The receptors come from a woman aged 40 to 49 with glioma. Some clones in this sample may be carry-over from other donors' samples.

The CDR3 sequence is CASSGGEGREQFF. CDR3 DNA: TGTGCCAGCAGCGGGGGCGAGGGGCGGGAGCAGTTCTTC. The genes are TRBV13 and TRBJ2-1; D is perhaps TRBD1 (6 bases). V lost 5 bases to trimming and J lost 10 bases, with 15 bases between them. Germline CDR1 PRHDT, CDR2 FYEKMQ (reference sequence). The CDR3 is 13 amino acids.

This chain joins TRBV28 and TRBJ2-4; TRBD1 agrees at 9 bases. The CDR3 has 15 amino acids. Germline-derived CDR1 and CDR2 are MDHEN and SYDVKM. The junction had 7 bases not matched to a gene; V was cut back by 6 bases and J by 4 bases. For the CDR3, the DNA is TGTGCCAGCAGCGACTCCGGACAGGGGAAAAACATTCAGTACTTC. It yields the protein CASSDSGQGKNIQYF.

This sequence joins TRBV11-2 and TRBJ2-7; 9 nucleotides align to TRBD1. V lost 2 bases and J lost 6; bases outside the gene matches: 2. The CDR3 covers 13 residues. Germline CDR1 reads SGHAT; CDR2 reads FQNNGV. CDR3 in amino acids: CASSLTGGREQYF. The CDR3 nucleotides read TGTGCCAGCAGCTTAACAGGGGGCCGCGAGCAGTACTTC.

The chain employs TRBV30 and TRBJ1-2; D remains ambiguous. Trimming pared 2 bases from V and 6 bases from J, leaving 10 bases between. The CDR3 runs 12 residues. CDR1 is GTSNPN, CDR2 SVGIG, per germline (reference sequence). The CDR3: CAWSFPPDGYTF. The CDR3 nucleotides read TGTGCCTGGAGTTTCCCTCCGGATGGCTACACCTTC. Looking up the rest from reference TRBV30 and TRBJ1-2 gives the full variable domain: SQTIHQWPATLVQPVGSPLSLECTVEGTSNPNLYWYRQAAGRGLQLLFYSVGIGQISSEVPQNLSASRPQDRQFILSSKKLLLSDSGFYLCAWSFPPDGYTFGSGTRLTVV.

The chain has TRBV19 and TRBJ1-2; D possibly corresponds to TRBD1 (5 bases). The CDR3 consists of 12 residues. Trimming removed 10 bases at V and 6 bases at J, with 15 bases between. Per germline, CDR1 LNHDA and CDR2 SQIVND (reference sequence). For the CDR3, the DNA is TGTGCCATCGGCCCTGGGGCTGATGGCTACACCTTC. Encoded protein: CAIGPGADGYTF.

This clone appeared a few times. The chain is built from TRBV18 and TRBJ1-4; D possibly corresponds to TRBD1 (6 bases). The CDR3 contains 15 residues. Germline CDR1 is KGHSH and CDR2 is LQKENI. V was cut by 1 base and J by 7 bases, with 13 bases left in between. CDR3 DNA sequence: TGTGCCAGCTCACCACTACACAGGGAGGGTGAAAAACTGTTTTTT. Encoded protein: CASSPLHREGEKLFF. The variable domain in full, with the rest retrieved from reference TRBV18 and TRBJ1-4, is NAGVMQNPRHLVRRRGQEARLRCSPMKGHSHVYWYRQLPEEGLKFMVYLQKENIIDESGMPKERFSAEFPKEGPSILRIQQVVRGDSAAYFCASSPLHREGEKLFFGSGTQLSVL.

The chain carries TRBV5-1 and TRBJ1-1, with a possible D match to TRBD1 (5 bases). Looked up from germline, CDR1 is SGHRS and CDR2 is YFSETQ. Trimming cost V 2 bases and J 2 bases, with 10 bases left between them. The CDR3 loop spans 14 amino acids. The CDR3 nucleotides are TGCGCCAGCAGCTTAAACCAGGGTAACACTGAAGCTTTCTTT. Protein: CASSLNQGNTEAFF.